This T cell receptor beta chain was retrieved from a study of blood T cell repertoires in COVID-19. CDR3 length: 16 amino acids. V shed 6 bases and J shed 5 bases, with 19 bases lying between them. The germline V gene encodes CDR1 MNHEY and CDR2 SVGEGT. The repertoire was sequenced with immunoSEQ multiplex PCR; TCRdb's copy has only in-frame clones and lacks some. The repertoire holds 180,000 or so clones, with approximately 88% as singletons. Individuals drawn from about 26 US areas were roughly 18 to 95 years old. A single count supports this clone. This TCR was sampled from a woman aged 55-70 years who had recovered from COVID-19. Sequenced sample: PBMCs or T cells enriched from blood (not recorded which). The chain recombines TRBV6-2 or TRBV6-3 with TRBJ2-2, with D possibly matching TRBD2 (7 bases). CDR3 in DNA: TGTGCCAGCAGCCCTATGGGAGGGGGTTCGACCGGGGAGCTGTTTTTT. This codes for CASSPMGGGSTGELFF.